This passage covers 6 T cell receptor beta chains from one sample sequenced in a study of blood T cells in healthy people across ages. Combining a sample-barcoded 5' primer with a J-beta primer mix, a second PCR ran for roughly 6 to 12 cycles. TCRdb fed the 5' RACE reads into MiXCR, producing one record per CDR3 protein. The repertoire has fewer than 2 million distinct CDR3 sequences, approximately 39% of them found once; the top ten carry 20% to 25%. Material for sequencing was blood. All receptors come from a human donor in good health.

The gene calls are TRBV5-1 and TRBJ2-6; 8 bases align to TRBD2. There are 17 residues in the CDR3. V dropped 1 base and J dropped 0; count of bases not matched to a gene: 3. Per the germline V gene, CDR1 is SGHRS and CDR2 is YFSETQ. The chain's CDR3 is CASSLRGLGSGANVLTF. CDR3 nucleotides: TGCGCCAGCAGCTTGCGGGGACTAGGCTCTGGGGCCAACGTCCTGACTTTC.

The CDR3 DNA reads as TGCGCCAGCAGCCAAGATGGCCTCTACACCGGGGAGCTGTTTTTT. Amino acids: CASSQDGLYTGELFF. This chain uses TRBV4-1 with TRBJ2-2, with no clear D. Trimming shortened V by 0 bases and J by 3 bases, and 8 bases separated the two germline ends. The CDR3 is made up of 15 amino acids. Germline CDR1 reads MGHRA; CDR2 reads YSYEKL.

This clonotype has more than one count but fewer than ten. The gene calls are TRBV6-1 and TRBJ2-3; D ambiguous. From germline, CDR1 is MNHNS and CDR2 SASEGT. V was shortened by 4 bases and J by 1 base, with 15 bases between the two germline ends. CDR3 length equals 16 residues. In DNA, the CDR3 is TGTGCCAGCAGTGGGATCGGTAGCAGTCGCACAGATACGCAGTATTTT. As protein: CASSGIGSSRTDTQYF.

Of note for this clonotype: The junction differs from germline at one of its ends, possibly a read error. The V call is TRBV18, the J call TRBJ1-1; tentatively, D is TRBD1 (6 bases). CDR1 is KGHSH and CDR2 is LQKENI in the germline V gene. The CDR3 is 13 amino acids. The CDR3 sequence is CAGSPGQNTEAFF. DNA of the CDR3: TGTGCCGGCTCACCGGGACAAAACACTGAAGCTTTCTTT.

V usage is TRBV25-1 and J usage is TRBJ1-2; D ambiguous. The CDR3 is 11 residues long. Per the germline V gene, CDR1 is MGHDK and CDR2 is SYGVNS. The V gene lost 5 bases and the J gene lost 4 bases, with 5 bases spanning the gap. The CDR3 DNA reads as TGTGCCAGCAGTTTTACCTATGGCTACACCTTC. This codes for CASSFTYGYTF.

The DNA for the CDR3 is TGCAGTGCCCGACAGGGGGGGTACTATGGCACTGAAGCTTTCTTT. Amino acids: CSARQGGYYGTEAFF. The V call is TRBV20-1, the J call TRBJ1-1; 9 positions agree with TRBD1. V gave up 6 bases and J gave up 4 bases; unmatched junction bases: 12. CDR3 size: 15 residues. Germline V gene lookup returns CDR1 DFQATT and CDR2 SNEGSKA (reference sequence).